The following is a T cell receptor beta chain sequence with its context. What was amplified from RNA transcripts were TCR beta CDR3 regions. Using the HTBI primer set, a first-round RT-PCR was run on the TCR CDR3. TCRdb re-called the multiplex PCR reads through MiXCR, storing one row per CDR3 protein. The table includes some 510,000 distinct CDR3 sequences, around 21% detected once. This specimen comes from a study of T cells in Graves' hyperthyroidism and ophthalmopathy. This CDR3 is 11 amino acids long. V was clipped by 11 bases and J by 6 bases, with 10 bases between them. The sequencing sample was made of blood. The rearrangement links TRBV12-3 or TRBV12-4 to TRBJ2-2, with D possibly being TRBD2 (6 bases). The sequence derives from a man aged 18 to 35 with Graves' hyperthyroidism. CDR3 sequence: CALREAGELFF. The CDR3 DNA reads as TGTGCCCTAAGGGAGGCCGGGGAGCTGTTTTTT.